This passage covers 30 T cell receptor beta chains from one sample sequenced in a study of CD8+ T cells in alopecia areata. As the sequencing template, cDNA was produced by extracting RNA and reverse transcribing it. TCRdb's table, derived via immunoSEQ multiplex PCR, lists solely in-frame clones and lacks some. This sample has 7,400 or so clones; around 66% occur once, and the top ten carry about 13%. Treatment: oral pan-JAK inhibitor, 5-10 mg twice daily. The investigators collected lesional scalp punch biopsies and peripheral blood from alopecia areata patients. The starting material was skin, obtained at week 4, from a patient treated with tofacitinib. The origin of the receptors is a human donor with alopecia areata.

The chain links TRBV13 to TRBJ1-1; 7 bases line up with TRBD1. CDR1 is PRHDT and CDR2 is FYEKMQ in the germline V gene (reference sequence). Germline trimming cut 5 bases from V and 0 bases from J; bases unmatched to any gene: 9. The CDR3 has 16 residues. The CDR3 bases are TGTGCCAGCAGCCGTGACCCGACAGGGATGAACACTGAAGCTTTCTTT. It translates to CASSRDPTGMNTEAFF.

The chain is built from TRBV5-5 and TRBJ1-5, with a weak D call TRBD1 (5 bases). The germline V gene encodes CDR1 SGHKS and CDR2 YYEKEE (reference sequence). The ends were cut back, 0 bases at V and 3 bases at J, with 16 bases in the middle. This CDR3 spans 17 amino acids. The CDR3: CASSLVPGGNLNQPQHF. Written as DNA, the CDR3 is TGTGCCAGCAGCTTGGTTCCTGGGGGGAACCTCAATCAGCCCCAGCATTTT.

V gene TRBV5-1 combines with J gene TRBJ1-2; tentative D call: TRBD1 (5 bases). The CDR3 is made up of 19 amino acids. Germline CDR1 SGHRS, CDR2 YFSETQ. Trimming left V 0 bases short and J 4 bases short, with 25 bases between. DNA of the CDR3: TGCGCCAGCAGCTTGGGAATATCCCGGGGCCTAAAGGCGCTCTATGGCTACACCTTC. Its translation is CASSLGISRGLKALYGYTF.

The chain has TRBV25-1 and TRBJ2-5, with 7 bases matching TRBD2. This CDR3 comprises 13 residues. V lost 5 bases to trimming and J lost 4 bases; unmatched junction nucleotides: 4. In germline, CDR1 is MGHDK, CDR2 SYGVNS. The CDR3 region is CASSSGGLETQYF. CDR3 coding DNA: TGTGCCAGCAGTTCGGGGGGTTTAGAGACCCAGTACTTC.

The chain is built from TRBV4-1 and TRBJ2-1, with D perhaps TRBD1 or TRBD2 (6 bases each). Trimming took 0 bases from V and 10 from J, leaving 10 bases between them. The CDR3 totals 13 residues. Germline CDR1 MGHRA, CDR2 YSYEKL. The CDR3 DNA reads as TGCGCCAGCAGCCAAGAACGGGGGCGCGAGCAGTTCTTC. Protein: CASSQERGREQFF.

This chain uses TRBV4-3 with TRBJ2-7; TRBD2 agrees at 10 bases. The J segment lost 0 bases and the V segment lost 3 bases, leaving 2 bases of the junction unmatched. Germline CDR1 is LGHNA and CDR2 is YSLEER. The CDR3 has 15 amino acids. The CDR3: CASSQWTSGSYEQYF. CDR3 DNA sequence: TGCGCCAGCAGCCAGTGGACTAGCGGCTCCTACGAGCAGTACTTC.

The rearrangement joins TRBV5-1 to TRBJ2-5; 10 bases fit TRBD2. The CDR3 spans 14 residues. Unmatched junction bases numbered 5, after V lost 4 bases and J lost 5 bases. CDR1 is SGHRS, CDR2 YFSETQ, per germline. CDR3 coding DNA: TGCGCCAGCAGCAGAGCGGGAGGGGAGGAGACCCAGTACTTC. Translation: CASSRAGGEETQYF. Combining the CDR3 with reference TRBV5-1 and TRBJ2-5 gives the whole variable domain KAGVTQTPRYLIKTRGQQVTLSCSPISGHRSVSWYQQTPGQGLQFLFEYFSETQRNKGNFPGRFSGRQFSNSRSEMNVSTLELGDSALYLCASSRAGGEETQYFGPGTRLLVL.

This clone was detected only a few times. This chain links TRBV19 with TRBJ2-7, with D perhaps TRBD2 (6 bases). The V gene lost 4 bases and the J gene lost 7 bases, with 20 bases spanning the gap. Germline CDR1 is LNHDA and CDR2 is SQIVND (reference sequence). This CDR3 spans 15 amino acids. The CDR3 loop reads CASSRSGTGIGEQYF. CDR3 DNA: TGTGCCAGTAGTAGATCCGGGACTGGGATTGGGGAGCAGTACTTC. The full variable domain, in which reference TRBV19 and TRBJ2-7 provide the parts outside the CDR3, is DGGITQSPKYLFRKEGQNVTLSCEQNLNHDAMYWYRQDPGQGLRLIYYSQIVNDFQKGDIAEGYSVSREKKESFPLTVTSAQKNPTAFYLCASSRSGTGIGEQYFGPGTRLTVT.

V is TRBV4-1 and J is TRBJ2-4; possible D gene TRBD1, 6 bases. There are 14 residues in the CDR3. The V and J ends lost 1 base and 7 bases respectively, with 11 bases between them. Germline CDR1 reads MGHRA; CDR2 reads YSYEKL. CDR3 in amino acids: CASSQGTEFNIQYF. The CDR3 DNA follows: TGCGCCAGCAGCCAAGGGACAGAATTTAACATTCAGTACTTC.

This clone has just a few counts. The V call is TRBV7-3, the J call TRBJ2-5; D ambiguous. The CDR3 extends over 13 amino acids. Germline loops: CDR1 SGHTA, CDR2 FQGTGA. Trimming cost V 1 base and J 3 bases, with 6 bases left between them. The CDR3 sequence: CASSLNTEETQYF. CDR3 sequence (DNA): TGTGCCAGCAGCTTAAATACAGAAGAGACCCAGTACTTC.

The chain carries TRBV6-5 and TRBJ1-5; 12 bases line up with TRBD1. Losses at the gene ends were 4 bases for V and 7 bases for J; bases not matched to a gene: 2. CDR3 length: 14 amino acids. Germline CDR1 is MNHEY and CDR2 is SVGAGI. DNA of the CDR3: TGTGCCAGCAGTTCCGGGACAGGGGGCCAGCCCCAGCATTTT. The encoded protein is CASSSGTGGQPQHF.

This chain joins TRBV6-6 and TRBJ1-2; 7 nucleotides align to TRBD1. Germline CDR1 is MNHNY and CDR2 is SVGAGI (reference sequence). V dropped 4 bases and J dropped 5; count of bases not matched to a gene: 10. This CDR3 is built from 15 residues. CDR3: CASSSRRDSPYGYTF. As DNA, the CDR3 is TGTGCCAGCAGTTCTAGACGGGACAGTCCTTATGGCTACACCTTC.

The chain has TRBV7-9 and TRBJ1-1; D is possibly TRBD1 (6 bases). With 3 bases removed from V and 4 bases from J, the gap between germline ends came to 12 bases. CDR3 size: 14 residues. Germline V CDR1 and CDR2: SEHNR, FQNEAQ (reference sequence). CDR3 amino acids: CASSFRGQGTEAFF. CDR3 coding DNA: TGTGCCAGCAGCTTTCGGGGGCAAGGCACTGAAGCTTTCTTT.

The J gene is TRBJ1-6, the V gene TRBV7-6, with D maybe TRBD1 (5 bases). Germline assignment: CDR1 SGHVS and CDR2 FNYEAQ. Trimming took 4 bases from V and 8 from J, leaving 15 bases between them. The CDR3 runs to 15 residues. The CDR3 region is CASSWTRSGDSPLHF. In nucleotides, the CDR3 is TGTGCCAGCAGCTGGACTCGCTCGGGGGATTCACCCCTCCACTTT.

The table lists this clone with a few counts. CDR3: CASSLGQGISETQYF. CDR3 nucleotides: TGTGCCAGCAGCTTAGGACAGGGGATTTCTGAGACCCAGTACTTC. The chain joins TRBV7-9 to TRBJ2-5; 8 nucleotides agree with TRBD1. Trimming at V came to 1 base and at J to 5 bases, leaving 6 bases not matched to a gene. The length of the CDR3 is 15 residues. Per germline, CDR1 SEHNR and CDR2 FQNEAQ (reference sequence).

The chain combines TRBV4-1 with TRBJ1-5; 7 nucleotides align to TRBD1. The V and J ends lost 3 bases and 6 bases, in that order; junction bases with no gene match: 14. Germline values: CDR1 MGHRA, CDR2 YSYEKL. The CDR3 is made up of 17 amino acids. The CDR3 protein is CASSHPPRRQGPQPQHF. CDR3 bases: TGCGCCAGCAGCCACCCCCCAAGACGACAGGGCCCTCAGCCCCAGCATTTT.

This clone occurred once. The V call is TRBV21-1, the J call TRBJ1-5; TRBD1, the table's D call, lacks a check against the DNA. TRBV21-1 is described as a pseudogene. CDR3 size: 20 residues. CDR3 region: CASSKTFRDRRIHSNQPQHF. The CDR3 DNA follows: TGTGCCAGCAGCAAAACATTCCGGGACAGAAGAATCCATAGCAATCAGCCCCAGCATTTT.

This clone was seen just once. The genes are TRBV7-9 and TRBJ2-3; TRBD1 is a possible D gene (6 bases). Germline values: CDR1 SEHNR, CDR2 FQNEAQ (reference sequence). V was pared by 1 base and J by 4 bases, with 6 bases between. The CDR3 consists of 13 residues. In nucleotides, the CDR3 is TGTGCCAGCAGCTTAGACAGGGCAGATACGCAGTATTTT. This encodes CASSLDRADTQYF.

The chain is built from TRBV2 and TRBJ2-5; D is perhaps TRBD2 (6 bases). The germline V gene has CDR1 SNHLY and CDR2 FYNNEI. This CDR3 region has 12 residues. V was trimmed by 6 bases and J by 5 bases, leaving 10 bases between them. The DNA for the CDR3 is TGTGCCAGCAGCGATCGGGGGGAGACCCAGTACTTC. Amino acid sequence: CASSDRGETQYF. Full variable domain (rest looked up from reference TRBV2 and TRBJ2-5): EPEVTQTPSHQVTQMGQEVILRCVPISNHLYFYWYRQILGQKVEFLVSFYNNEISEKSEIFDDQFSVERPDGSNFTLKIRSTKLEDSAMYFCASSDRGETQYFGPGTRLLVL.

This chain connects TRBV7-8 to TRBJ2-1; no firm D call. CDR3 size: 13 residues. From germline, CDR1 is SGHVS and CDR2 FQNEAQ. Deletions cut 1 base from V and 9 bases from J, with 10 bases between. The CDR3 loop reads CASSLGGGVEQFF. The CDR3 DNA sequence: TGTGCCAGCAGCTTAGGGGGTGGCGTTGAGCAGTTCTTC.

This clone occurred once. An end of the junction differs from the germline gene, which may be a read error. The rearrangement joins TRBV4-1 to TRBJ2-3, with D uncertain. From germline, CDR1 is MGHRA and CDR2 YSYEKL. CDR3 size: 16 residues. The CDR3 sequence is CASSQDPTSPTDTQYF. The CDR3 DNA follows: TGTGCCAGCAGCCAAGACCCGACAAGCCCCACAGATACGCAGTATTTT.

The chain couples TRBV5-1 to TRBJ2-5; perhaps TRBD1 as D (6 bases). In germline, CDR1 is SGHRS, CDR2 YFSETQ. Trimming removed 0 bases from V and 5 bases from J, with 17 bases in between. This CDR3 comprises 16 residues. This CDR3 reads CASSLASQGIGETQYF. The CDR3 DNA reads TGCGCCAGCAGCTTGGCCTCACAGGGAATCGGGGAGACCCAGTACTTC.

The CDR3 is CASSRTRVLGDEQYF. The CDR3 nucleotides read TGTGCCAGCAGCCGCACTAGGGTATTAGGGGACGAGCAGTACTTC. The V call is TRBV7-2, the J call TRBJ2-7; perhaps D is TRBD1 or TRBD2 (5 bases each). The CDR3 is made up of 15 amino acids. The V end lost 5 bases, the J end lost 5 bases, and 19 bases lay between the germline ends. CDR1 is SGHTA and CDR2 is FQGNSA in the germline V gene.

This chain links TRBV29-1 with TRBJ2-5, with a tentative D call TRBD2 (6 bases). CDR3 length: 13 residues. Germline V gene lookup returns CDR1 SQVTM and CDR2 ANQGSEA. Trimming shortened V by 3 bases and J by 4 bases, and 12 bases separated the two germline ends. For the CDR3, the DNA is TGCAGCGTTGATTTGTCTAGCGTAGAGACCCAGTACTTC. This sequence encodes CSVDLSSVETQYF.

This sequence joins TRBV7-6 and TRBJ2-2; 7 bases are shared with TRBD2. The CDR3 is 16 amino acids. J gave up 6 bases and V 1 base, and 8 bases lay outside the gene matches. CDR1 and CDR2 from the germline V gene are SGHVS and FNYEAQ. The CDR3 DNA reads TGTGCCAGCAGCTTAGGAAGCCTTCGGGGGGCCGGGGAGCTGTTTTTT. This encodes CASSLGSLRGAGELFF.

The chain employs TRBV19 and TRBJ2-2; TRBD1 matches at 7 bases. Germline V gives CDR1 LNHDA, CDR2 SQIVND (reference sequence). The V segment lost 2 bases and the J segment 5 bases; nucleotides outside the gene matches: 11. CDR3 size: 17 residues. CDR3 in amino acids: CASSIRTGRTGTGELFF. The CDR3 region has the DNA TGTGCCAGTAGTATACGGACAGGACGCACGGGGACCGGGGAGCTGTTTTTT.

In its sample, this clone was seen a few times. This rearrangement joins TRBV4-3 to TRBJ2-1, with TRBD1 identical over 7 bases. The CDR3 spans 14 residues. Germline values: CDR1 LGHNA, CDR2 YSLEER. With V trimmed by 4 bases and J by 0 bases, 0 bases remained unmatched. The CDR3 DNA is TGCGCCAGCAGCCGGGACAGCTCCTACAATGAGCAGTTCTTC. Its protein product is CASSRDSSYNEQFF.

The chain uses TRBV2 and TRBJ2-4, with 9 bases aligning to TRBD1. The germline V gene encodes CDR1 SNHLY and CDR2 FYNNEI. J lost 5 bases, V lost 5 bases, and 1 base had no gene match. The CDR3 is 13 residues long. As DNA, the CDR3 is TGTGCCAGCAGTCGGACAGGGGAAAACATTCAGTACTTC. Amino acid sequence: CASSRTGENIQYF.

About this clone: The junction shows a germline mismatch at one end, possibly a read error. The rearrangement joins TRBV6-5 to TRBJ1-1; D perhaps matches TRBD1 (5 bases). CDR1 is MNHEY, CDR2 SVGAGI, per germline. The CDR3 runs 14 residues. In nucleotides, the CDR3 is TGTGCCAGCAACAGCCCGGGGGGGTCGACTGAAGCTTCCTTT. Translation: CASNSPGGSTEASF.

There are a few counts of this clone. The chain joins TRBV2 to TRBJ1-5; TRBD1 aligns across 8 bases. Germline CDR1 is SNHLY and CDR2 is FYNNEI. J gave up 7 bases and V 5 bases, and 4 bases lay outside the gene matches. CDR3 length: 13 residues. CDR3 nucleotide sequence: TGTGCCAGCAGTCCCCAGGGGGCCCAGCCCCAGCATTTT. Its translation is CASSPQGAQPQHF.